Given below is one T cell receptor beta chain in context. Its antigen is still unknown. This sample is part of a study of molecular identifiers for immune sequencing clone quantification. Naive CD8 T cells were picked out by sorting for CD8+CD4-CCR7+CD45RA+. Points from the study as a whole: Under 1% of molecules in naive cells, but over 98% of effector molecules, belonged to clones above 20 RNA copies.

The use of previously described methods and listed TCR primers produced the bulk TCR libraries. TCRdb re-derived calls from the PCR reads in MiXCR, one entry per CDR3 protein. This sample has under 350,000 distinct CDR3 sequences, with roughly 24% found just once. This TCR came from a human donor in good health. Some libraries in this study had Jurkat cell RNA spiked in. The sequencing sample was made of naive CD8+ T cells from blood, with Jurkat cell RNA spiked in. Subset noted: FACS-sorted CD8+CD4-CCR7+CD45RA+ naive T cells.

The DNA for the CDR3 is TGTGCTAGTGGTCCGGGAACAGGGGGCTACGAGCAGTACTTC. Translation gives CASGPGTGGYEQYF. The chain joins TRBV12-5 to TRBJ2-7, with 8 positions matching TRBD1. This CDR3 is 14 amino acids long. The germline gives CDR1 LGHNT, CDR2 FRNRAP. V was pared by 5 bases and J by 3 bases, with 6 bases of the junction left unmatched.